This TCR beta chain was profiled in a study of T cells after yellow fever vaccination. TCRdb reprocessed the 5' RACE reads with MiXCR, giving one entry per CDR3 protein. Among about 300,000 distinct CDR3 sequences listed, about 10% were seen once. This CDR3 has 17 residues. Germline CDR1 SSHAT, CDR2 FNYEAQ (reference sequence). As concerns this clonotype: A read error may account for a junction end that differs from germline.

The specimen comprised CD4+ T cells sorted from PBMCs, sampled 5 days after the yellow fever booster vaccination. The gene calls are TRBV7-7 and TRBJ1-1, with a possible D match to TRBD1 (5 bases). This TCR was recovered from a man aged 18-30 years who received the YFV17D yellow fever vaccine. CDR3 region: CASSPTPGAGLNTEAFF. DNA of the CDR3: TGTGCTAGCAGCCCAACCCCAGGAGCAGGGCTGAACACTGAAGCTTTCTTT.